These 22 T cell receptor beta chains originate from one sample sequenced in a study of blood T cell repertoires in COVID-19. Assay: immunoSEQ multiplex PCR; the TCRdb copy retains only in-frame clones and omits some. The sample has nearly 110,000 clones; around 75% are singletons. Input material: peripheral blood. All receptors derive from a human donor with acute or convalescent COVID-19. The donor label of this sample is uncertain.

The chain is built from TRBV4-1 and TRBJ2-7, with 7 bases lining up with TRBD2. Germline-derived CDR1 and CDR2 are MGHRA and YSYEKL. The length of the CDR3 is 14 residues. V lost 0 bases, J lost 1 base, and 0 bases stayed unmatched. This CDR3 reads CASSQEGGSYEQYF. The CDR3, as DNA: TGCGCCAGCAGCCAAGAGGGGGGGTCCTACGAGCAGTACTTC.

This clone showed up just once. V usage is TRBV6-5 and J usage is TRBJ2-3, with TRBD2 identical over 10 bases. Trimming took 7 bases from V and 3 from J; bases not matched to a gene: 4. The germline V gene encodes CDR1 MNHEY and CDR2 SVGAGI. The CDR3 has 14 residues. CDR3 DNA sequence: TGTGCCAGCACCAAGACTAGCGGGACAGATACGCAGTATTTT. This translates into CASTKTSGTDTQYF.

CDR3 in amino acids: CASSEEGGDYGYTF. CDR3 bases: TGCGCCAGCAGTGAGGAGGGTGGTGACTATGGCTACACCTTC. The gene calls are TRBV5-1 and TRBJ1-2, with D uncertain. V lost 5 bases and J 3 bases, leaving 14 bases between the germline ends. CDR1 is SGHRS and CDR2 is YFSETQ in the germline V gene. The CDR3 spans 14 residues.

This CDR3 reads CASNRQGNTDTQYF. Here the CDR3 DNA reads TGCGCCAGTAACCGACAGGGGAACACAGATACGCAGTATTTT. This chain joins TRBV5-1 and TRBJ2-3, with TRBD1 identical over 8 bases. Germline values: CDR1 SGHRS, CDR2 YFSETQ. The CDR3 sequence is 14 residues long. V lost 8 bases, J lost 2 bases, and 7 bases stayed unmatched. Combining the CDR3 with reference TRBV5-1 and TRBJ2-3 gives the whole variable domain KAGVTQTPRYLIKTRGQQVTLSCSPISGHRSVSWYQQTPGQGLQFLFEYFSETQRNKGNFPGRFSGRQFSNSRSEMNVSTLELGDSALYLCASNRQGNTDTQYFGPGTRLTVL.

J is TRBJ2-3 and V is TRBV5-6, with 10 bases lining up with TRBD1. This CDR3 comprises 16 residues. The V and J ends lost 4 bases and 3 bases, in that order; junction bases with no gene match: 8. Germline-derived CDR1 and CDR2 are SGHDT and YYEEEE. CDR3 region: CASSRIRTGGTDTQYF. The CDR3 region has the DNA TGTGCCAGCAGCCGGATTAGGACAGGGGGGACAGATACGCAGTATTTT.

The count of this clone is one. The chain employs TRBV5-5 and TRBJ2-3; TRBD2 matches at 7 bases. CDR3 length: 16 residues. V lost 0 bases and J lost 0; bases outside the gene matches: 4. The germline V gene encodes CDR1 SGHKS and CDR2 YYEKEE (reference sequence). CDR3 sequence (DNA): TGTGCCAGCAGCTTGGAGCTAGCGGTTAGCACAGATACGCAGTATTTT. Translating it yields CASSLELAVSTDTQYF.

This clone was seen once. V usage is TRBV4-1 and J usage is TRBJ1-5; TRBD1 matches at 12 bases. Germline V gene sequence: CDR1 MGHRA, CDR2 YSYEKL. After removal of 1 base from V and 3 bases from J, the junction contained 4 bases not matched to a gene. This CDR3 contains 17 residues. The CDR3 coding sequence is TGCGCCAGCAGCCAAGGCGGGACAGGGGGCCTCAATCAGCCCCAGCATTTT. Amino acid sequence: CASSQGGTGGLNQPQHF.

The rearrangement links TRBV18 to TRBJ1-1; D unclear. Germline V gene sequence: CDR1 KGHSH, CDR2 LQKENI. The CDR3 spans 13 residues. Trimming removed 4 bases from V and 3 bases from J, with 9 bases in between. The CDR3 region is CASSLSPDTEAFF. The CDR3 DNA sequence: TGTGCCAGCTCACTCTCCCCGGACACTGAAGCTTTCTTT.

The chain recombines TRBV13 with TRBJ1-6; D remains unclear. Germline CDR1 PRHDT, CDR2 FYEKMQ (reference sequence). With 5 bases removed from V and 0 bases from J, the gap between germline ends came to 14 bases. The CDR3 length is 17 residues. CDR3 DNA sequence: TGTGCCAGCAGCGTAAGGAGGTTGAGCTCCTATAATTCACCCCTCCACTTT. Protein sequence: CASSVRRLSSYNSPLHF.

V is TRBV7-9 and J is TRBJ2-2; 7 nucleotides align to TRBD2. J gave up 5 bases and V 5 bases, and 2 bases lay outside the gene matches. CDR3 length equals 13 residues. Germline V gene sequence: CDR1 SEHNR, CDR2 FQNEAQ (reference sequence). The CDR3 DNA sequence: TGTGCCAGCAGCCTCGGGGGGACCGGGGAGCTGTTTTTT. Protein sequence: CASSLGGTGELFF.

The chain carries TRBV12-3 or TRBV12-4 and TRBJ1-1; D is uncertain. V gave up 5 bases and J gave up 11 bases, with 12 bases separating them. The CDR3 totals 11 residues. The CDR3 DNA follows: TGTGCCAGCAGTCCGGGAGGGCGGGCTTTCTTT. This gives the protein CASSPGGRAFF.

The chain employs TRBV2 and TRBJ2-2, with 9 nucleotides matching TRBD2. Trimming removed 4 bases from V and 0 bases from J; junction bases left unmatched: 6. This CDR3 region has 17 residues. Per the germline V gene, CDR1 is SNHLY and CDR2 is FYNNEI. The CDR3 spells CASSVAGTSSNTGELFF. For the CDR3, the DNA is TGTGCCAGCAGTGTCGCCGGGACTAGCTCGAACACCGGGGAGCTGTTTTTT. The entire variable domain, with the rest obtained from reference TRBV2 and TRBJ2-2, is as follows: EPEVTQTPSHQVTQMGQEVILRCVPISNHLYFYWYRQILGQKVEFLVSFYNNEISEKSEIFDDQFSVERPDGSNFTLKIRSTKLEDSAMYFCASSVAGTSSNTGELFFGEGSRLTVL.

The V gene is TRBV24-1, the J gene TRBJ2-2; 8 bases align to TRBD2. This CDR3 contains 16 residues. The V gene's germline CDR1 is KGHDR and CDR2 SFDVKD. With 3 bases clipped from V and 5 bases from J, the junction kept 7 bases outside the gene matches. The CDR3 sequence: CATSDVGGGPTGELFF. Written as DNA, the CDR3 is TGTGCCACCAGTGATGTCGGGGGGGGGCCGACCGGGGAGCTGTTTTTT.

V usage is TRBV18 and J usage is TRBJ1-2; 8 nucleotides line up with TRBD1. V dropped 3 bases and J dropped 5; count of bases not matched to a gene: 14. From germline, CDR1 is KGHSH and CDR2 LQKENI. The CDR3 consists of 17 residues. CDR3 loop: CASSPTDRASISYGYTF. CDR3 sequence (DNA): TGTGCCAGCTCACCTACGGACAGGGCGTCAATTAGTTATGGCTACACCTTC.

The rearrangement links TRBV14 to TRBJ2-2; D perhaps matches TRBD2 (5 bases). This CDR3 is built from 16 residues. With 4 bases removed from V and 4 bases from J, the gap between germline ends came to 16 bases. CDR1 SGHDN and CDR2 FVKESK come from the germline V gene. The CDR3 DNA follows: TGTGCCAGCAGCCTAACTCGGACTGCCCTCACCGGGGAGCTGTTTTTT. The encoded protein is CASSLTRTALTGELFF.

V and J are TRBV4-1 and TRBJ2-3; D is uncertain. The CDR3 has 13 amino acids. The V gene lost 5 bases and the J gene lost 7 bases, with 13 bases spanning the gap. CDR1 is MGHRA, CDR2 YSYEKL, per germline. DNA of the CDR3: TGCGCCAGCAGCGACCCTCGGGTGAATACGCAGTATTTT. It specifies CASSDPRVNTQYF.

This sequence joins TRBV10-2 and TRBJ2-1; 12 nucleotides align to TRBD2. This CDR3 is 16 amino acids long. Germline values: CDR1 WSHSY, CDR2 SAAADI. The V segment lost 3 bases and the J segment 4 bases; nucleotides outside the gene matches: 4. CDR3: CASSDLAGGEYNEQFF. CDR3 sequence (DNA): TGCGCCAGCAGTGACCTAGCGGGGGGGGAATACAATGAGCAGTTCTTC.

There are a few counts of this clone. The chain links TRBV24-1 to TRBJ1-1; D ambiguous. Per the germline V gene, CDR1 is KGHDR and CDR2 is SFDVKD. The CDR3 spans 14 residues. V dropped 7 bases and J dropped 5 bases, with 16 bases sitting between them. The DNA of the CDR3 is TGTGCCACCAGCGGTGTGCGGGAGGTGACTGAAGCTTTCTTT. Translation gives CATSGVREVTEAFF.

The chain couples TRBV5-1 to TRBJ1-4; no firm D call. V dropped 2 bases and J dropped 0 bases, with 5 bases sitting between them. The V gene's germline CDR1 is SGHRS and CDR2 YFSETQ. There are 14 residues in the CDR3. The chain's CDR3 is CASSFGSTNEKLFF. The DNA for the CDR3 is TGCGCCAGCAGCTTCGGGTCAACTAATGAAAAACTGTTTTTT.

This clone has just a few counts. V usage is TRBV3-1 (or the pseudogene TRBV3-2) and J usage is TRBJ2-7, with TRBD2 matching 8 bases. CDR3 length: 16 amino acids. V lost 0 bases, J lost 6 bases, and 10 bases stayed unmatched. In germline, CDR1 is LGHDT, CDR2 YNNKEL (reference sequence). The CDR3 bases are TGTGCCAGCAGCCAAGAGACTAGCGTCGGCCCTGGCGAGCAGTACTTC. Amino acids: CASSQETSVGPGEQYF.

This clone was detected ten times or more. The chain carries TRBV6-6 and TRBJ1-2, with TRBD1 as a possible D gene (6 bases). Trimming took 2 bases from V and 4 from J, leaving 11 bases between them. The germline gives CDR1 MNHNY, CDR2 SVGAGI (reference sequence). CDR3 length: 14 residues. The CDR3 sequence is CASSYPGGAYGYTF. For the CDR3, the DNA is TGTGCCAGCAGTTACCCGGGGGGGGCCTATGGCTACACCTTC.

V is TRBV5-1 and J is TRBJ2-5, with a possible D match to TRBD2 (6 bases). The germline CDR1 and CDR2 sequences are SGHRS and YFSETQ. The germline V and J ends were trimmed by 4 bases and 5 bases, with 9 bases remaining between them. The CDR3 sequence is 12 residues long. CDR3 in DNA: TGCGCCAGCAGCCGGGACTGGGAGACCCAGTACTTC. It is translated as CASSRDWETQYF.